This T cell receptor beta chain came from a study of T cells expressing NK-cell markers. In the case of this clonotype: What it binds is not known.

Libraries used 5'RACE template switching adding universal primer site and UMIs. TCRdb re-called the 5' RACE reads and shows each CDR3 protein once, DNA omitted. The sample table sets out roughly 180,000 distinct CDR3 sequences. General observations from the study: NKG2C+ dominant clonotypes from roughly 6 donors made up roughly 1.0-8% of CD8+ T cells.

Germline V gene lookup returns CDR1 DFQATT and CDR2 SNEGSKA (reference sequence). This CDR3 contains 14 residues. The clonotype was recovered from a woman aged 18-70 years in good health. The specimen was blood T cells: a sorted CD56 or NKG2C T cell subset, CD4+ or CD8+ T cells, or bulk PBMC T cells (not recorded which). The chain couples TRBV20-1 to TRBJ1-3. The CDR3 loop reads CSADGDSSGNTIYF.